Below are 28 T cell receptor beta chains sequenced from a single sample in a study of T cell repertoires in cytomegalovirus infection. TCRdb re-called the reads through MiXCR, storing one row per CDR3 protein. Of tens of thousands of distinct CDR3 sequences listed, under 4.5% were seen once; the top ten hold about 20%. Sequencing was performed on PBMCs. Receptors were obtained from a human donor in good health (CMV status not recorded). Some clones in this sample may be carry-over from other donors' samples.

This clonotype was picked up many times. The CDR3 is CASRRGSWDYGYTF. Written as DNA, the CDR3 is TGTGCCAGCAGGAGGGGGAGTTGGGACTATGGCTACACCTTC. The chain combines TRBV28 with TRBJ1-2, with D tentatively TRBD1 (6 bases). V lost 6 bases and J 3 bases, leaving 14 bases between the germline ends. This CDR3 has 14 amino acids. Germline lookup yields CDR1 MDHEN and CDR2 SYDVKM.

At least ten counts were recorded for this clonotype. The genes are TRBV4-3 and TRBJ2-3, with 9 bases aligning to TRBD2. The ends lost 0 bases at V and 3 bases at J; junction bases unmatched: 4. There are 16 residues in the CDR3. Per germline, CDR1 LGHNA and CDR2 YSLEER. The CDR3 DNA follows: TGCGCCAGCAGCCAAGATGCGGGGGGGCGTACAGATACGCAGTATTTT. It is translated as CASSQDAGGRTDTQYF.

This clonotype was seen repeatedly, ten times or more. The chain joins TRBV4-2 to TRBJ2-7; 7 nucleotides agree with TRBD2. Germline assignment: CDR1 LGHNA and CDR2 YNFKEQ. The CDR3 length is 14 residues. Germline trimming cut 4 bases from V and 2 bases from J; bases unmatched to any gene: 5. The CDR3 DNA reads as TGTGCCAGCAGCCTGCAAGCGGGGCCCTACGAGCAGTACTTC. This sequence encodes CASSLQAGPYEQYF.

This clonotype was counted a few times. V gene TRBV29-1 combines with J gene TRBJ1-1; D remains unclear. The CDR3 has 12 residues. Per the germline V gene, CDR1 is SQVTM and CDR2 is ANQGSEA. The V gene lost 3 bases and the J gene lost 2 bases, with 7 bases spanning the gap. Here the CDR3 reads CSVEGRNTEAFF. CDR3 coding DNA: TGCAGCGTTGAGGGCCGTAACACTGAAGCTTTCTTT.

This clonotype has ten or more counts. V usage is TRBV7-2 and J usage is TRBJ2-1; 7 bases line up with TRBD1. Germline CDR1 is SGHTA and CDR2 is FQGNSA. Losses at the gene ends were 5 bases for V and 9 bases for J; bases not matched to a gene: 7. The CDR3 spans 13 residues. The CDR3 spells CASSPRQGSEQFF. In DNA, the CDR3 is TGTGCCAGCAGCCCTCGACAGGGTAGTGAGCAGTTCTTC.

This clonotype came up many times. The chain employs TRBV18 and TRBJ2-2, with no clear D. The V and J ends lost 2 bases and 2 bases respectively, with 9 bases between them. The CDR3 runs to 15 residues. CDR1 is KGHSH, CDR2 LQKENI, per germline. The CDR3 spells CASSPEDGNTGELFF. The CDR3 region has the DNA TGTGCCAGCTCACCAGAAGATGGTAACACCGGGGAGCTGTTTTTT. The full variable domain, its missing parts supplied by reference TRBV18 and TRBJ2-2, is NAGVMQNPRHLVRRRGQEARLRCSPMKGHSHVYWYRQLPEEGLKFMVYLQKENIIDESGMPKERFSAEFPKEGPSILRIQQVVRGDSAAYFCASSPEDGNTGELFFGEGSRLTVL.

This clonotype was recorded at least ten times. The rearrangement uses TRBV6-2 or TRBV6-3 and TRBJ1-6; TRBD1 matches 10 bases. The CDR3 has 16 amino acids. With V trimmed by 6 bases and J by 8 bases, 10 bases remained unmatched. Germline V lookup: CDR1 MNHEY, CDR2 SVGEGT. CDR3: CASRQPSGTGDSPLHF. DNA of the CDR3: TGTGCCAGCAGGCAACCGTCGGGGACAGGGGATTCACCCCTCCACTTT.

This clonotype was counted at least ten times. This chain uses TRBV11-2 with TRBJ1-6; possibly TRBD1 for D (6 bases). V dropped 7 bases and J dropped 6 bases, with 10 bases sitting between them. The CDR3 is made up of 13 amino acids. Germline V gene sequence: CDR1 SGHAT, CDR2 FQNNGV. CDR3: CASKRGGNSPLHF. CDR3 coding DNA: TGTGCCAGCAAAAGGGGGGGTAATTCACCCCTCCACTTT.

The sample holds many counts of this clonotype. The rearrangement links TRBV11-2 to TRBJ1-1; unclear D gene. V lost 6 bases and J 1 base, leaving 15 bases between the germline ends. CDR1 is SGHAT, CDR2 FQNNGV, per germline. This CDR3 contains 15 residues. CDR3 sequence (DNA): TGTGCCAGCAGTAAAGACCCCAGCGCGAACACTGAAGCTTTCTTT. This sequence encodes CASSKDPSANTEAFF.

This clonotype has a count of ten or more. The chain links TRBV7-9 to TRBJ2-7, with D possibly called TRBD1 or TRBD2 (6 bases each). The CDR3 spans 14 residues. Germline V gene data show CDR1 as SEHNR and CDR2 as FQNEAQ (reference sequence). V was clipped by 3 bases and J by 6 bases, with 15 bases between them. The CDR3 sequence: CASSFSGARTEQYF. DNA of the CDR3: TGTGCCAGCAGCTTTTCGGGGGCCAGGACCGAGCAGTACTTC.

This clonotype came up many times. The chain links TRBV7-2 to TRBJ2-3, with TRBD2 matching 10 bases. V lost 5 bases to trimming and J lost 2 bases; unmatched junction nucleotides: 4. CDR3 size: 15 residues. The germline CDR1 and CDR2 sequences are SGHTA and FQGNSA. Written as DNA, the CDR3 is TGTGCCAGCAGCCGAGGGACTAGCGCCACAGATACGCAGTATTTT. Protein product: CASSRGTSATDTQYF. The variable domain in full, completed from reference TRBV7-2 and TRBJ2-3, reads GAGVSQSPSNKVTEKGKDVELRCDPISGHTALYWYRQSLGQGLEFLIYFQGNSAPDKSGLPSDRFSAERTGGSVSTLTIQRTQQEDSAVYLCASSRGTSATDTQYFGPGTRLTVL.

This sequence joins TRBV29-1 and TRBJ2-1; D is possibly TRBD2 (6 bases). Germline V gene sequence: CDR1 SQVTM, CDR2 ANQGSEA. This CDR3 is 14 amino acids long. Trimming removed 4 bases at V and 0 bases at J, with 10 bases between. The CDR3 is CSVGGVSSYNEQFF. In DNA, the CDR3 is TGCAGCGTTGGCGGGGTAAGCTCCTACAATGAGCAGTTCTTC.

At least ten counts were recorded for this clonotype. The chain joins TRBV19 to TRBJ2-7, with a weak D call TRBD1 (5 bases). CDR1 LNHDA and CDR2 SQIVND come from the germline V gene (reference sequence). The CDR3 runs to 13 residues. Trimming cost V 0 bases and J 9 bases, with 12 bases left between them. The CDR3 spells CASSIETGARQYF. CDR3 coding DNA: TGTGCCAGTAGTATAGAAACAGGAGCTCGGCAGTACTTC.

This clonotype was detected ten times or more. V and J are TRBV7-8 and TRBJ2-7; D call uncertain. V gave up 1 base and J gave up 5 bases, with 9 bases separating them. Germline V gene data show CDR1 as SGHVS and CDR2 as FQNEAQ. The CDR3 has 13 amino acids. The CDR3 nucleotides read TGTGCCAGCAGCTTAGTGTTGGCCAACGAGCAGTACTTC. Translated, it gives CASSLVLANEQYF. The variable domain in full, with the rest retrieved from reference TRBV7-8 and TRBJ2-7, is GAGVSQSPRYKVAKRGQDVALRCDPISGHVSLFWYQQALGQGPEFLTYFQNEAQLDKSGLPSDRFFAERPEGSVSTLKIQRTQQEDSAVYLCASSLVLANEQYFGPGTRLTVT.

In its sample, this clonotype was seen many times. This chain connects TRBV7-3 to TRBJ2-3; 11 bases fit TRBD2. CDR3 size: 14 residues. Trimming cost V 3 bases and J 4 bases; bases outside gene matches: 0. From germline, CDR1 is SGHTA and CDR2 FQGTGA. The CDR3: CASSFSGGADTQYF. Here the CDR3 DNA reads TGTGCCAGCAGCTTTAGCGGGGGGGCAGATACGCAGTATTTT.

This clonotype was counted a few times. The chain links TRBV28 to TRBJ2-7; TRBD2 agrees at 7 bases. Germline V gene data show CDR1 as MDHEN and CDR2 as SYDVKM. CDR3 length: 14 residues. Trimming took 8 bases from V and 9 from J; bases not matched to a gene: 16. The CDR3 is CASLSSGTAVGQYF. The CDR3 DNA reads TGTGCCAGCCTGTCTAGCGGTACCGCCGTGGGGCAGTACTTC.

This clonotype was observed at least ten times. The chain combines TRBV6-2 or TRBV6-3 with TRBJ2-4, with D possibly being TRBD1 (6 bases). This CDR3 is 15 amino acids long. Germline V gives CDR1 MNHEY, CDR2 SVGEGT. V gave up 2 bases and J gave up 6 bases, with 14 bases separating them. CDR3 nucleotides: TGTGCCAGCAGTTACATGACAGGCGCTGGAAACATTCAGTACTTC. This translates into CASSYMTGAGNIQYF.

In its sample, this clonotype was seen a few times. The V and J genes are TRBV12-3 or TRBV12-4 and TRBJ2-1, with 7 bases lining up with TRBD2. V lost 9 bases to trimming and J lost 8 bases; unmatched junction nucleotides: 10. The CDR3 consists of 13 residues. Here the CDR3 DNA reads TGTGCCAGTCAGCGGGATCTTGTAGATGAGCAGTTCTTC. It translates to CASQRDLVDEQFF.

The table lists this clonotype with many counts. This chain uses TRBV7-2 with TRBJ1-5, with TRBD1 matching 8 bases. This CDR3 has 16 amino acids. V lost 2 bases, J lost 4 bases, and 7 bases stayed unmatched. Germline CDR1 and CDR2: SGHTA and FQGNSA. Here the CDR3 DNA reads TGTGCCAGCAGCTTAACAGGACAGGGCTGGAATCAGCCCCAGCATTTT. This sequence encodes CASSLTGQGWNQPQHF.

This clonotype was observed many times. The rearrangement links TRBV2 to TRBJ1-4, with a weak D call TRBD1 (5 bases). Germline V CDR1 and CDR2: SNHLY, FYNNEI. V was trimmed by 7 bases and J by 5 bases, leaving 8 bases between them. This CDR3 has 12 residues. Here the CDR3 DNA reads TGTGCCAGCATGAGGGGCAATGAAAAACTGTTTTTT. This codes for CASMRGNEKLFF.

This clonotype was recorded many times. The CDR3 here is CASSLARGGSQETQYF. DNA of the CDR3: TGTGCCAGCAGCTTAGCCCGGGGAGGATCGCAAGAGACCCAGTACTTC. This chain joins TRBV7-2 and TRBJ2-5, with D possibly being TRBD2 (6 bases). The CDR3 covers 16 residues. Germline values: CDR1 SGHTA, CDR2 FQGNSA. The V and J ends lost 0 bases and 2 bases respectively, with 13 bases between them.

This clonotype was seen at least ten times. The gene calls are TRBV7-8 and TRBJ2-3; D is uncertain. The CDR3 spans 13 residues. CDR1 and CDR2 from the germline V gene are SGHVS and FQNEAQ. The ends were cut back, 3 bases at V and 0 bases at J, with 4 bases in the middle. CDR3 nucleotide sequence: TGTGCCAGCAGCTTGCCTAGCACAGATACGCAGTATTTT. Translating it yields CASSLPSTDTQYF.

The CDR3 DNA reads TGTGCCAGCAGCCCACGAGGGGGGCTCCACGAGCAGTACTTC. It encodes CASSPRGGLHEQYF. The chain joins TRBV7-3 to TRBJ2-7; either TRBD1 or TRBD2 may fit D (6 bases each). This CDR3 spans 14 amino acids. Looked up from germline, CDR1 is SGHTA and CDR2 is FQGTGA. Deletions cut 5 bases from V and 5 bases from J, with 16 bases between. Full variable domain (remainder filled in from reference TRBV7-3 and TRBJ2-7): GAGVSQTPSNKVTEKGKYVELRCDPISGHTALYWYRQSLGQGPEFLIYFQGTGAADDSGLPNDRFFAVRPEGSVSTLKIQRTERGDSAVYLCASSPRGGLHEQYFGPGTRLTVT.

This clonotype occurred many times. V and J are TRBV6-2 or TRBV6-3 and TRBJ2-3; 8 nucleotides match TRBD2. The germline V gene has CDR1 MNHEY and CDR2 SVGEGT. V gave up 6 bases and J gave up 5 bases; unmatched junction bases: 7. The CDR3 is made up of 14 amino acids. The CDR3 region is CASRDGTSRDTQYF. CDR3 bases: TGTGCCAGCAGGGACGGGACTAGTCGAGATACGCAGTATTTT.

This clonotype appeared many times. The V and J genes are TRBV7-3 and TRBJ1-5; 7 positions agree with TRBD1. Per germline, CDR1 SGHTA and CDR2 FQGTGA. Trimming cost V 4 bases and J 7 bases; bases outside gene matches: 10. The CDR3 is 15 amino acids. Here the CDR3 reads CASSSSGQAEQPQHF. The CDR3 coding sequence is TGTGCCAGCAGCTCCAGTGGACAGGCTGAGCAGCCCCAGCATTTT.

This clonotype was seen many times. CDR3 in amino acids: CASRQDRENTEAFF. CDR3 sequence (DNA): TGTGCCAGCAGGCAGGACAGGGAGAACACTGAAGCTTTCTTT. The chain combines TRBV6-1 with TRBJ1-1, with 8 bases lining up with TRBD1. V lost 6 bases and J lost 1; bases outside the gene matches: 4. This CDR3 contains 14 residues. CDR1 is MNHNS, CDR2 SASEGT, per germline.

This clonotype was observed at least ten times. The gene calls are TRBV6-6 and TRBJ1-5, with D possibly TRBD1 on 5 matching bases. The V gene lost 7 bases and the J gene lost 9 bases, with 16 bases spanning the gap. Germline loops: CDR1 MNHNY, CDR2 SVGAGI (reference sequence). The CDR3 consists of 13 residues. CDR3 region: CASTPGGVRPQHF. CDR3 DNA sequence: TGTGCCAGCACCCCTGGAGGGGTTAGGCCCCAGCATTTT.

This clonotype was seen repeatedly, ten times or more. The V and J genes are TRBV19 and TRBJ2-1; 11 bases agree with TRBD2. J lost 10 bases, V lost 6 bases, and 8 bases had no gene match. Germline loops: CDR1 LNHDA, CDR2 SQIVND (reference sequence). The CDR3 totals 14 residues. The CDR3 loop reads CASRKLAGAREQFF. In nucleotides, the CDR3 is TGTGCCAGTAGGAAACTAGCGGGGGCGCGGGAGCAGTTCTTC.